This passage covers 8 T cell receptor beta chains from one sample sequenced in a study of T cell changes during pregnancy in multiple sclerosis. Only in-frame clones appear in the TCRdb table, and some are missing; sequencing was by immunoSEQ multiplex PCR. The data contain 35,000 to 45,000 clones, nearly 90% of them singletons. The input for sequencing was CD4+ T cells from peripheral blood mononuclear cells, taken after pregnancy. The receptors derive from a female donor with multiple sclerosis, enrolled in a pregnancy study.

The V call is TRBV5-4, the J call TRBJ1-2, with 9 bases identical to TRBD1. CDR3 length: 14 amino acids. The V gene's germline CDR1 is SGHNT and CDR2 YYREEE (reference sequence). The V segment lost 4 bases and the J segment 8 bases; nucleotides outside the gene matches: 9. CDR3 loop: CASSPGQGKWGYTF. The CDR3 bases are TGTGCCAGCAGCCCAGGACAGGGGAAGTGGGGCTACACCTTC.

This chain links TRBV6-1 with TRBJ2-3; no clear D gene. The V gene's germline CDR1 is MNHNS and CDR2 SASEGT. This CDR3 has 12 amino acids. V lost 4 bases, J lost 2 bases, and 4 bases lay in between. CDR3: CASSGVTDTQYF. In nucleotides, the CDR3 is TGTGCCAGCAGTGGAGTCACAGATACGCAGTATTTT.

This rearrangement joins TRBV7-2 to TRBJ2-1; maybe TRBD2 (5 bases). This CDR3 has 15 residues. Germline V gives CDR1 SGHTA, CDR2 FQGNSA. Trimming left V 3 bases short and J 2 bases short, with 11 bases between. The CDR3: CASSFVVEAYNEQFF. The CDR3 DNA reads TGTGCCAGCAGCTTCGTAGTGGAGGCCTACAATGAGCAGTTCTTC.

The chain carries TRBV7-3 and TRBJ2-7; D may be TRBD2 (6 bases). The germline gives CDR1 SGHTA, CDR2 FQGTGA. The CDR3 contains 15 residues. The V end was cut by 5 bases, the J end by 3 bases, with 17 bases between. The CDR3 sequence: CASSKWGGDVYEQYF. In nucleotides, the CDR3 is TGTGCCAGCAGCAAGTGGGGCGGGGACGTCTACGAGCAGTACTTC.

The chain combines TRBV9 with TRBJ2-1; tentatively, D is TRBD1 (6 bases). The CDR3 is 18 amino acids. CDR1 is SGDLS, CDR2 YYNGEE, per germline. Trimming took off 0 bases at V and 8 bases at J, with 24 bases between the two ends. For the CDR3, the DNA is TGTGCCAGCAGCGTAGAAGGGACATCGGCAGGGAGATTCGATGAGCAGTTCTTC. It specifies CASSVEGTSAGRFDEQFF.

This chain links TRBV5-1 with TRBJ2-1; no clear D. Germline V gives CDR1 SGHRS, CDR2 YFSETQ. This CDR3 contains 15 residues. With 0 bases removed from V and 3 bases from J, the gap between germline ends came to 10 bases. CDR3 amino acids: CASSLVGHYYNEQFF. CDR3 nucleotide sequence: TGCGCCAGCAGCTTGGTCGGTCACTACTACAATGAGCAGTTCTTC.

This clone was counted between two and nine times. The chain is built from TRBV5-1 and TRBJ1-1; D ambiguous. Germline V gene sequence: CDR1 SGHRS, CDR2 YFSETQ. This CDR3 has 15 residues. V lost 2 bases and J 5 bases, leaving 16 bases between the germline ends. This CDR3 reads CASSLVLAAGTEAFF. The CDR3, as DNA: TGCGCCAGCAGCTTAGTCTTGGCGGCTGGGACTGAAGCTTTCTTT.

The chain joins TRBV7-9 to TRBJ1-2; D remains ambiguous. The germline V gene encodes CDR1 SEHNR and CDR2 FQNEAQ (reference sequence). Trimming shortened V by 2 bases and J by 4 bases, and 11 bases separated the two germline ends. The CDR3 runs to 14 residues. CDR3 sequence (DNA): TGTGCCAGCAGCTTATTGCAAGGGAGCTATGGCTACACCTTC. This gives the protein CASSLLQGSYGYTF.